This T cell receptor (beta chain) was identified in a study of blood T cell repertoires in COVID-19. Study in general: Collection of acute and convalescent COVID-19 samples took place in the United States, Italy and Spain. Nucleic acid was either cDNA or gDNA, and it came from T cells, B-cell-depleted T cells, or PBMCs.

Original processing notes: The assay estimated nucleated cells by amplifying reference gene primers. Clones were read by immunoSEQ multiplex PCR, and TCRdb kept only the in-frame ones, dropping some. The V and J calls and the clone size are those of that table, but D and trimming were determined from the DNA. The sample has more than 200,000 clones, 88% seen once. The CDR3 length is 16 residues. Germline assignment: CDR1 SGHRS and CDR2 YFSETQ. V was clipped by 0 bases and J by 7 bases, with 14 bases between them. The TCR originated in a man aged 65 to 79 with acute or convalescent COVID-19. The sample taken for sequencing was peripheral blood. This chain joins TRBV5-1 and TRBJ1-6; D may be TRBD1 (5 bases). CDR3 sequence reads: CASSLESGMMNSPLHF. The CDR3, as DNA: TGCGCCAGCAGCTTGGAGTCAGGGATGATGAATTCACCCCTCCACTTT.